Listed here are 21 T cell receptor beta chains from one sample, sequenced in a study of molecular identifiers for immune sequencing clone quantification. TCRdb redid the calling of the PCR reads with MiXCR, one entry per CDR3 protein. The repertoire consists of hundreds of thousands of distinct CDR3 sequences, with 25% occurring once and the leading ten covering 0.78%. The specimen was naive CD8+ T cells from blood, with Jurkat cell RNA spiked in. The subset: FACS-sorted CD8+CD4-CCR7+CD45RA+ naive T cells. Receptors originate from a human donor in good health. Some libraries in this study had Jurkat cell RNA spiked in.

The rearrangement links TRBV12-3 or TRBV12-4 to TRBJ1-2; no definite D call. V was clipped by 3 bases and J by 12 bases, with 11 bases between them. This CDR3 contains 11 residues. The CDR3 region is CASSFPPPDTF. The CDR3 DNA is TGTGCCAGCAGTTTCCCGCCGCCGGACACCTTC.

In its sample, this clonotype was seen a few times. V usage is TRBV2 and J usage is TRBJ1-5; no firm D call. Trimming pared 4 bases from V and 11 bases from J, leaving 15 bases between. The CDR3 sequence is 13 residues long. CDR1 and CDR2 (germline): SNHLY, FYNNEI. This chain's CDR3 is CASSGFGDGAQHF. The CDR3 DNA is TGTGCCAGCAGTGGGTTTGGGGATGGTGCCCAGCATTTT.

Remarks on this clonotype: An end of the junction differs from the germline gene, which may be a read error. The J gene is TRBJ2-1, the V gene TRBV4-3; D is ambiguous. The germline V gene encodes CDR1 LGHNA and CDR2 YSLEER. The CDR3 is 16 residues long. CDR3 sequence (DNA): TGCGCCAGCCGCCAAGCTCTGCGCGGCGCCTACAATGAGCAGTTCTTC. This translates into CASRQALRGAYNEQFF.

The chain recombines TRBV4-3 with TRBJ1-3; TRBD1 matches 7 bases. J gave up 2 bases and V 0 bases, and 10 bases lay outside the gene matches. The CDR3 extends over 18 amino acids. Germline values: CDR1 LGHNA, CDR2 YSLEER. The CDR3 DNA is TGCGCCAGCAGCCAAGATTTGGGGCCCAGGGGGACTGGAAACACCATATATTTT. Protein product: CASSQDLGPRGTGNTIYF.

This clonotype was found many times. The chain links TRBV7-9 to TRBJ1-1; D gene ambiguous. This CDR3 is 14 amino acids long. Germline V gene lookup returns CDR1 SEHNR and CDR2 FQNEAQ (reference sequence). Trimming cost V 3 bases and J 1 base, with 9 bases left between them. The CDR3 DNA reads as TGTGCCAGCAGCTTCCCCACAGAGAACACTGAAGCTTTCTTT. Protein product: CASSFPTENTEAFF.

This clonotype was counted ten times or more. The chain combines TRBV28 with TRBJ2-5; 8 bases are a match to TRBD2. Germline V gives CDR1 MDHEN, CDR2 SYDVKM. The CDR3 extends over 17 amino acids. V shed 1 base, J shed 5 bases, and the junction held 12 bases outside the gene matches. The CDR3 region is CASSLLLAGGRAETQYF. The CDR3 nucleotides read TGTGCCAGCAGTTTATTACTCGCGGGAGGCCGAGCGGAGACCCAGTACTTC.

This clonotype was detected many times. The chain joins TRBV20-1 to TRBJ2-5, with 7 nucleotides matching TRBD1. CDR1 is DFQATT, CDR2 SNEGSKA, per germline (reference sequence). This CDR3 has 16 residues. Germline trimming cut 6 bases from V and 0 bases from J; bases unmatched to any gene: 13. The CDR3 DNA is TGCAGTGCCGTCGACAGGGTATCCCCCCACCAAGAGACCCAGTACTTC. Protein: CSAVDRVSPHQETQYF.

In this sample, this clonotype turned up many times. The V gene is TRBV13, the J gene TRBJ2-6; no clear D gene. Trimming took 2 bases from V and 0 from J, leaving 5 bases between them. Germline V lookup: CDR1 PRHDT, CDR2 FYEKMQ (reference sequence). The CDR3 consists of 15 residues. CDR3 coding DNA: TGTGCCAGCAGCTTATGGATCTCTGGGGCCAACGTCCTGACTTTC. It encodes CASSLWISGANVLTF.

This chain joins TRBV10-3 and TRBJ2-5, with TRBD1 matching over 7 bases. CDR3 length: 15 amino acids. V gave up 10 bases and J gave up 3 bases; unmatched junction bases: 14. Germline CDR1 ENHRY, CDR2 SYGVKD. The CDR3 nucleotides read TGTGCCACCGCCGACAGGGTGGAGATCGAAGAGACCCAGTACTTC. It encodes CATADRVEIEETQYF.

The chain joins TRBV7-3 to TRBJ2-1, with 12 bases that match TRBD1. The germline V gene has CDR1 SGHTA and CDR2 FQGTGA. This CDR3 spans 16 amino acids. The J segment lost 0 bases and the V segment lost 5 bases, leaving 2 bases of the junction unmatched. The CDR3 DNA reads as TGTGCCAGCAGCCCGGGACAGGGGGCCTCCTACAATGAGCAGTTCTTC. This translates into CASSPGQGASYNEQFF. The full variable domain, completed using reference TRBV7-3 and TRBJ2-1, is GAGVSQTPSNKVTEKGKYVELRCDPISGHTALYWYRQSLGQGPEFLIYFQGTGAADDSGLPNDRFFAVRPEGSVSTLKIQRTERGDSAVYLCASSPGQGASYNEQFFGPGTRLTVL.

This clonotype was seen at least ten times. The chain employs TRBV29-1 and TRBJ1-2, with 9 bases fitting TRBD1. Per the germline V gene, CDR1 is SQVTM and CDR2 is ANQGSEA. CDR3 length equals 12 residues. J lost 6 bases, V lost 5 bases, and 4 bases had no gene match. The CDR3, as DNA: TGCAGCGTTACTACAGGGGGCGATGGCTACACCTTC. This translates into CSVTTGGDGYTF.

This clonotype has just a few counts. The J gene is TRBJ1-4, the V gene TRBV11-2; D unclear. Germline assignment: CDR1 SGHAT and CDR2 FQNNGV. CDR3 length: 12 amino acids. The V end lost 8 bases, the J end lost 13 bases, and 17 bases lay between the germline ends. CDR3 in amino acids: CASSSAGSGLFF. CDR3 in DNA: TGTGCCAGCTCATCGGCCGGTTCTGGACTGTTTTTT.

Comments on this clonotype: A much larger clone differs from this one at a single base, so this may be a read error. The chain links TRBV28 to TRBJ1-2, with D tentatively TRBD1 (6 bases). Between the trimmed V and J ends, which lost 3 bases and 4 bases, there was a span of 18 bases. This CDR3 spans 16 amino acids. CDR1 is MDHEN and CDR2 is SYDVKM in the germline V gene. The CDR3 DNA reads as TGTGCCAGCAGTTTCCAAAACAGGGTACTAATCTATGGCTACACCTTC. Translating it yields CASSFQNRVLIYGYTF.

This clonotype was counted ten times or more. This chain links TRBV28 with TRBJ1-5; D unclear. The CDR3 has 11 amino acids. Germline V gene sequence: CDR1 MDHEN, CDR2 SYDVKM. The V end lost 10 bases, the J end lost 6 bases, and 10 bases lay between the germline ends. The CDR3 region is CATEEGQPQHF. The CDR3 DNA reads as TGTGCCACCGAAGAGGGTCAGCCCCAGCATTTT.

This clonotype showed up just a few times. CDR3 amino acids: CASSLPGVLGYTF. The CDR3 nucleotides read TGTGCCAGTAGCCTCCCCGGGGTCCTTGGCTACACCTTC. The chain links TRBV19 to TRBJ1-2; D gene ambiguous. The CDR3 runs 13 residues. The ends were cut back, 6 bases at V and 7 bases at J, with 15 bases in the middle. Per germline, CDR1 LNHDA and CDR2 SQIVND (reference sequence).

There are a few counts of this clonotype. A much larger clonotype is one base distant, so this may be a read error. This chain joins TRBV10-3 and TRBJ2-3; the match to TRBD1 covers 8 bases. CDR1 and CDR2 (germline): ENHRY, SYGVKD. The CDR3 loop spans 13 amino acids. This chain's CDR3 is CAISEEGTGTQYF. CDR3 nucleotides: TGTGCCATCAGTGAGGAAGGGACAGGTACGCAGTATTTT.

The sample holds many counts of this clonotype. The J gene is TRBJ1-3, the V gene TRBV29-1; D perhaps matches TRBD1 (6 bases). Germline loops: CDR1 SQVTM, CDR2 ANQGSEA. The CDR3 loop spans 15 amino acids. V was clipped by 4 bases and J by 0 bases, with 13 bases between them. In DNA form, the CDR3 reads TGCAGCGTTGTCTCGGACAGAAACTCTGGAAACACCATATATTTT. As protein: CSVVSDRNSGNTIYF.

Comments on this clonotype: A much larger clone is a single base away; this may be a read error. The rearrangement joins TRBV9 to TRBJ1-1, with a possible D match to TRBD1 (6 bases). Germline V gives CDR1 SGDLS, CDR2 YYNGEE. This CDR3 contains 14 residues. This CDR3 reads CASSPPVTGNEASF. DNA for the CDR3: TGTGCCAGCAGCCCGCCCGTCACAGGGAATGAAGCTTCCTTT.

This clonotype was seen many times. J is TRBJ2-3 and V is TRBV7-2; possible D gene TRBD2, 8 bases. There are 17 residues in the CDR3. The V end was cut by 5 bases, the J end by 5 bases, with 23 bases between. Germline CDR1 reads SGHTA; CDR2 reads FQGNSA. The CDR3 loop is CASSPWRGLREEDTQYF. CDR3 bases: TGTGCCAGCAGCCCATGGAGGGGGCTGCGGGAGGAAGATACGCAGTATTTT.

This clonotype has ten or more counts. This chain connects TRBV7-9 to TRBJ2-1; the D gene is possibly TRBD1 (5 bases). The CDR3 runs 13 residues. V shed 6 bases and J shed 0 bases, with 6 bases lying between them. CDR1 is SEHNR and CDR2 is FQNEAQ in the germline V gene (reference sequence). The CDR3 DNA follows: TGTGCCAGCAGTGACAGCTCCTACAATGAGCAGTTCTTC. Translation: CASSDSSYNEQFF.

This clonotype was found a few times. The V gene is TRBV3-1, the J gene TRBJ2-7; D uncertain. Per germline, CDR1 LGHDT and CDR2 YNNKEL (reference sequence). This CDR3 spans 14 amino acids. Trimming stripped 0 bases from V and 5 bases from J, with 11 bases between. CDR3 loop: CASSQESNLNEQYF. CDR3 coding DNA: TGTGCCAGCAGCCAAGAGTCGAATTTGAACGAGCAGTACTTC.